A single sample gave rise to the 31 T cell receptor beta chains below, sequenced in a study of blood T cell repertoires in COVID-19. The data were produced by immunoSEQ multiplex PCR, yet TCRdb's version contains in-frame clones alone and is incomplete. The top ten hold 4.3% of the sample, which has some 210,000 clones, approximately 80% seen once. The specimen sequenced was PBMCs or T cells enriched from blood (not recorded which). The receptors were sampled from a young man with acute COVID-19.

This chain joins TRBV2 and TRBJ2-7; 9 nucleotides align to TRBD2. Germline CDR1 is SNHLY and CDR2 is FYNNEI. The V gene end was trimmed by 11 bases and the J gene end by 4 bases; junction bases not matched to a gene: 3. The CDR3 covers 11 residues. The CDR3 loop reads CAGGGGYEQYF. DNA for the CDR3: TGTGCCGGCGGGGGGGGTTACGAGCAGTACTTC.

V is TRBV19 and J is TRBJ2-3; D ambiguous. The germline V gene encodes CDR1 LNHDA and CDR2 SQIVND (reference sequence). This CDR3 spans 13 amino acids. Trimming stripped 7 bases from V and 2 bases from J, with 10 bases between. As DNA, the CDR3 is TGTGCCAGTATGAATCGACTCACAGATACGCAGTATTTT. This translates into CASMNRLTDTQYF.

The rearrangement joins TRBV11-3 to TRBJ2-7, with a weak D call TRBD1 (5 bases). Between the trimmed V and J ends, which lost 6 bases and 7 bases, there was a span of 22 bases. Germline V gene data show CDR1 as SGHNT and CDR2 as YENEEA. The CDR3 spans 15 residues. CDR3 nucleotides: TGTGCCAGCAGGTTCAGGGTGGGGTCCTTTATGGAGCAGTACTTC. It is translated as CASRFRVGSFMEQYF.

The chain is built from TRBV6-5 and TRBJ2-5; 7 nucleotides agree with TRBD2. The CDR3 covers 14 residues. The V gene end was trimmed by 2 bases and the J gene end by 7 bases; junction bases not matched to a gene: 7. Per the germline V gene, CDR1 is MNHEY and CDR2 is SVGAGI. The CDR3 bases are TGTGCCAGCAGTTACCCGGAGCGGGGTGGGACCCAGTACTTC. Its translation is CASSYPERGGTQYF.

The V call is TRBV7-2, the J call TRBJ2-1; D is unclear. Germline CDR1 reads SGHTA; CDR2 reads FQGNSA. Between the trimmed V and J ends, which lost 1 base and 4 bases, there was a span of 11 bases. The CDR3 runs to 15 residues. The CDR3 is CASSLGPFYYNEQFF. The CDR3 DNA reads as TGTGCCAGCAGCTTAGGGCCCTTTTATTACAATGAGCAGTTCTTC.

In this sample, this clone turned up once. This chain uses TRBV9 with TRBJ2-3, with D possibly TRBD1 on 8 matching bases. The CDR3 extends over 15 amino acids. V lost 0 bases and J 4 bases, leaving 12 bases between the germline ends. Germline V gene sequence: CDR1 SGDLS, CDR2 YYNGEE. CDR3 in DNA: TGTGCCAGCAGCGTAGACAGGGGGGGTCCAGATACGCAGTATTTT. Amino acids: CASSVDRGGPDTQYF.

The chain combines TRBV6-5 with TRBJ2-5, with TRBD2 as a possible D gene (5 bases). V was pared by 4 bases and J by 1 base, with 10 bases between. The CDR3 runs 14 residues. Germline V gives CDR1 MNHEY, CDR2 SVGAGI. The CDR3 protein is CASSSITSQETQYF. In DNA, the CDR3 is TGTGCCAGCAGTTCCATAACTAGCCAAGAGACCCAGTACTTC.

The genes are TRBV19 and TRBJ1-5; 8 bases are shared with TRBD1. The CDR3 contains 14 residues. The V and J ends lost 5 bases and 7 bases, in that order; junction bases with no gene match: 7. Germline values: CDR1 LNHDA, CDR2 SQIVND (reference sequence). CDR3 sequence (DNA): TGTGCCAGTAGTGCCGGGACAGGACAACAGCCCCAGCATTTT. Translating gives CASSAGTGQQPQHF.

The V call is TRBV24-1, the J call TRBJ2-5, with 14 positions matching TRBD2. This CDR3 contains 16 residues. The V segment lost 9 bases and the J segment 2 bases; nucleotides outside the gene matches: 7. Germline V gene lookup returns CDR1 KGHDR and CDR2 SFDVKD. Here the CDR3 reads CATATTSGGDQETQYF. The CDR3 DNA reads TGTGCCACCGCAACGACTAGCGGGGGGGATCAAGAGACCCAGTACTTC.

This clone is a singleton in its sample. V gene TRBV19 combines with J gene TRBJ1-5; D gene uncertain. Trimming removed 3 bases at V and 2 bases at J, with 11 bases between. This CDR3 spans 15 amino acids. Germline V lookup: CDR1 LNHDA, CDR2 SQIVND (reference sequence). The CDR3 region has the DNA TGTGCCAGTAGTATCCTGGCGGGTGGCAATCAGCCCCAGCATTTT. Protein product: CASSILAGGNQPQHF.

There are a few counts of this clone. The CDR3 region is CATSRGTGEPYEQYF. The CDR3 coding sequence is TGTGCCACCAGCAGGGGGACAGGGGAACCCTACGAGCAGTACTTC. The chain joins TRBV15 to TRBJ2-7, with TRBD1 matching over 10 bases. CDR1 and CDR2 from the germline V gene are LNHNV and YYDKDF (reference sequence). V was clipped by 3 bases and J by 2 bases; unmatched bases: 4. The CDR3 loop spans 15 amino acids.

The chain combines TRBV18 with TRBJ1-2; unclear D gene. The CDR3 is made up of 12 amino acids. Germline CDR1 KGHSH, CDR2 LQKENI. V was trimmed by 5 bases and J by 6 bases, leaving 10 bases between them. The CDR3 DNA reads as TGTGCCAGCTCATCCTTGAGGGATGGCTACACCTTC. This sequence encodes CASSSLRDGYTF.

This rearrangement joins TRBV29-1 to TRBJ2-2; 9 bases are shared with TRBD2. Germline values: CDR1 SQVTM, CDR2 ANQGSEA. The CDR3 runs to 15 residues. J was trimmed by 0 bases and V by 4 bases; bases with no gene match: 3. CDR3 nucleotide sequence: TGCAGCGTTGCAGGCGGGGGGGCGAACACCGGGGAGCTGTTTTTT. As protein: CSVAGGGANTGELFF.

The chain joins TRBV3-1 (or the pseudogene TRBV3-2) to TRBJ2-3; D possibly corresponds to TRBD2 (5 bases). V shed 10 bases and J shed 2 bases, with 13 bases lying between them. CDR3 length equals 13 residues. CDR1 and CDR2 (germline): LGHDT, YNNKEL (reference sequence). CDR3 DNA sequence: TGTGCCACCCGGGGTCCGCCCACAGATACGCAGTATTTT. It is translated as CATRGPPTDTQYF.

The chain links TRBV27 to TRBJ1-5; D might be TRBD1 (6 bases). V lost 6 bases and J 6 bases, leaving 18 bases between the germline ends. Germline loops: CDR1 MNHEY, CDR2 SMNVEV (reference sequence). There are 15 residues in the CDR3. CDR3 protein: CASRPYRDEGQPQHF. In DNA form, the CDR3 reads TGTGCCAGCAGACCGTACAGGGACGAGGGTCAGCCCCAGCATTTT.

V is TRBV30 and J is TRBJ1-1, with a tentative D call TRBD1 (5 bases). V was shortened by 4 bases and J by 11 bases, with 11 bases between the two germline ends. CDR1 and CDR2 (germline): GTSNPN, SVGIG (reference sequence). The CDR3 is 10 residues long. The CDR3 is CAWNRIRAFF. The CDR3 DNA reads as TGTGCCTGGAACAGGATAAGGGCTTTCTTT.

This chain joins TRBV2 and TRBJ2-6, with D perhaps TRBD1 (5 bases). Trimming removed 9 bases from V and 1 base from J, with 10 bases in between. Germline V gene sequence: CDR1 SNHLY, CDR2 FYNNEI. The CDR3 length is 14 residues. The CDR3 here is CASLQGSGANVLTF. In DNA form, the CDR3 reads TGTGCCAGTCTTCAGGGTTCTGGGGCCAACGTCCTGACTTTC.

The V call is TRBV7-3, the J call TRBJ2-2; the match to TRBD2 covers 8 bases. V lost 4 bases, J lost 5 bases, and 9 bases stayed unmatched. In germline, CDR1 is SGHTA, CDR2 FQGTGA. The CDR3 spans 16 residues. The CDR3 bases are TGTGCCAGCAGCTCCCCGGGGGGGCTGAAGACCGGGGAGCTGTTTTTT. It codes for CASSSPGGLKTGELFF.

The rearrangement uses TRBV7-9 and TRBJ1-4, with D hard to call. CDR3 length equals 12 residues. The germline gives CDR1 SEHNR, CDR2 FQNEAQ (reference sequence). Trimming left V 5 bases short and J 7 bases short, with 8 bases between. The CDR3 is CASSTYSEKLFF. Here the CDR3 DNA reads TGTGCCAGCAGCACCTACAGTGAAAAACTGTTTTTT.

This clone was seen more than once but under ten times. The V and J genes are TRBV6-2 or TRBV6-3 and TRBJ2-3; 9 bases agree with TRBD2. V lost 2 bases and J lost 0; bases outside the gene matches: 0. Germline CDR1 MNHEY, CDR2 SVGEGT. The CDR3 has 15 residues. Written as DNA, the CDR3 is TGTGCCAGCAGTTACCTAGCGGGAAGCACAGATACGCAGTATTTT. Its protein product is CASSYLAGSTDTQYF.

The chain employs TRBV12-3 or TRBV12-4 and TRBJ1-2; D is unclear. This CDR3 is built from 13 residues. The germline V and J ends were trimmed by 8 bases and 4 bases, with 14 bases remaining between them. The CDR3 protein is CASCPQSGYGYTF. In DNA form, the CDR3 reads TGTGCCAGCTGTCCACAGAGCGGCTATGGCTACACCTTC.

This chain links TRBV11-2 with TRBJ2-1; possibly TRBD2 for D (5 bases). CDR3 size: 15 residues. Germline V gene lookup returns CDR1 SGHAT and CDR2 FQNNGV. V was shortened by 6 bases and J by 6 bases, with 18 bases between the two germline ends. The CDR3 coding sequence is TGTGCCAGCAGGCGAGAAGGAGCGGCCGGCAATGAGCAGTTCTTC. Translation: CASRREGAAGNEQFF.

In the case of this clone: The sample carries other DNA sequences with the same CDR3. This chain joins TRBV5-1 and TRBJ1-3; 7 bases agree with TRBD1. In germline, CDR1 is SGHRS, CDR2 YFSETQ. V was pared by 4 bases and J by 0 bases, with 1 base of the junction left unmatched. CDR3 size: 14 residues. CDR3 amino acids: CASSPGGSGNTIYF. The CDR3 DNA is TGCGCCAGCAGCCCAGGGGGCTCTGGAAACACCATATATTTT.

The rearrangement joins TRBV5-6 to TRBJ2-1; TRBD2 agrees at 12 bases. Germline V CDR1 and CDR2: SGHDT, YYEEEE. The trim removed 6 bases at V and 6 bases at J, leaving 4 bases unmatched. This CDR3 spans 14 amino acids. Written as DNA, the CDR3 is TGTGCCAGCACGCTAGCGGGGGGGACCAATGAGCAGTTCTTC. Its protein is CASTLAGGTNEQFF.

V and J are TRBV10-2 and TRBJ1-6; D possibly corresponds to TRBD1 (6 bases). CDR1 is WSHSY, CDR2 SAAADI, per germline. The CDR3 is 13 amino acids. V lost 6 bases and J lost 7, with 10 bases in between. The CDR3 region has the DNA TGCGCCAGCAGGACAGGCAGAAATTCACCCCTCCACTTT. It codes for CASRTGRNSPLHF.

The chain joins TRBV4-1 to TRBJ1-5, with D possibly TRBD1 on 5 matching bases. Germline-derived CDR1 and CDR2 are MGHRA and YSYEKL. This CDR3 region has 15 residues. Trimming pared 0 bases from V and 2 bases from J, leaving 8 bases between. In DNA form, the CDR3 reads TGCGCCAGCAGCCAAGACGGCAGGGGCAATCAGCCCCAGCATTTT. The encoded protein is CASSQDGRGNQPQHF.

The rearrangement joins TRBV19 to TRBJ2-3, with 7 bases aligning to TRBD1. Unmatched junction bases numbered 2, after V lost 4 bases and J lost 1 base. Germline V gives CDR1 LNHDA, CDR2 SQIVND (reference sequence). The CDR3 has 14 amino acids. CDR3 coding DNA: TGTGCCAGTAGTAAAACAGGGGGCACAGATACGCAGTATTTT. Its translation is CASSKTGGTDTQYF.

The rearrangement links TRBV6-5 to TRBJ1-4, with 8 bases fitting TRBD1. This CDR3 is 13 amino acids long. Germline V gene sequence: CDR1 MNHEY, CDR2 SVGAGI. V gave up 8 bases and J gave up 5 bases; unmatched junction bases: 4. CDR3 DNA sequence: TGTGCCAGCTCCCGGACAGGGAATGAAAAACTGTTTTTT. Protein product: CASSRTGNEKLFF.

This clone showed up just a few times. The chain links TRBV9 to TRBJ2-5, with 7 positions matching TRBD2. The trim removed 2 bases at V and 5 bases at J, leaving 6 bases unmatched. In germline, CDR1 is SGDLS, CDR2 YYNGEE. CDR3 length: 14 residues. CDR3 residues: CASSVMGGVETQYF. The CDR3 region has the DNA TGTGCCAGCAGCGTGATGGGGGGGGTTGAGACCCAGTACTTC.

This clone was seen just once. V is TRBV19 and J is TRBJ2-1; D is ambiguous. The CDR3 loop spans 14 amino acids. Germline V gene lookup returns CDR1 LNHDA and CDR2 SQIVND (reference sequence). Trimming left V 6 bases short and J 0 bases short, with 9 bases between. The CDR3 region is CASRYSSSYNEQFF. In nucleotides, the CDR3 is TGTGCCAGTAGGTACAGCAGCTCCTACAATGAGCAGTTCTTC.

The chain carries TRBV3-1 (or the pseudogene TRBV3-2) and TRBJ2-5, with D perhaps TRBD1 (6 bases). This CDR3 has 15 residues. The ends were cut back, 4 bases at V and 4 bases at J, with 16 bases in the middle. Looked up from germline, CDR1 is LGHDT and CDR2 is YNNKEL (reference sequence). The CDR3 nucleotides are TGTGCCAGCAGCCTTCTCTCAGGGGCGCGAGAGACCCAGTACTTC. Residues: CASSLLSGARETQYF.